One and the same sample provided the 31 T cell receptor beta chains below, sequenced in a study of beta chain features in type 1 diabetes. Expressed TCRB transcripts were sequenced because the isolated RNA had all been reverse transcribed beforehand. Libraries were prepared by immunoSEQ multiplex PCR; TCRdb keeps only in-frame clonotypes and omits some of them. The data contain hundreds of thousands of clones, 25% to 35% of them singletons. Sequencing used naive CD4+ T cells from blood. These receptors were obtained from a young man in good health.

The CDR3 DNA is TGCGCCAGCAGTATGGGCCACTCTGGGGCCAACGTCCTGACTTTC. Its protein is CASSMGHSGANVLTF. The chain is built from TRBV5-1 and TRBJ2-6; D uncertain. There are 15 residues in the CDR3. Germline CDR1 reads SGHRS; CDR2 reads YFSETQ. With 5 bases removed from V and 0 bases from J, the gap between germline ends came to 9 bases.

This chain links TRBV6-6 with TRBJ2-7; 11 positions match TRBD1. The CDR3 extends over 13 amino acids. The ends lost 4 bases at V and 5 bases at J; junction bases unmatched: 1. The germline V gene encodes CDR1 MNHNY and CDR2 SVGAGI (reference sequence). The CDR3 loop is CASSWTGGHEQYF. CDR3 nucleotide sequence: TGTGCCAGCAGTTGGACAGGGGGCCACGAGCAGTACTTC.

The chain has TRBV28 and TRBJ2-2; TRBD2 aligns across 12 bases. V shed 4 bases and J 10 bases; nucleotides not matched to a gene: 10. Germline V gene data show CDR1 as MDHEN and CDR2 as SYDVKM. This CDR3 comprises 16 residues. The CDR3, as DNA: TGTGCCAGCAGTTCCGGACTAGCGGGGCTGGGTACGGAGCTGTTTTTT. Its protein product is CASSSGLAGLGTELFF. Full variable domain (missing parts from reference TRBV28 and TRBJ2-2): DVKVTQSSRYLVKRTGEKVFLECVQDMDHENMFWYRQDPGLGLRLIYFSYDVKMKEKGDIPEGYSVSREKKERFSLILESASTNQTSMYLCASSSGLAGLGTELFFGEGSRLTVL.

This chain connects TRBV6-1 to TRBJ2-7; tentatively, D is TRBD2 (6 bases). V gave up 2 bases and J gave up 5 bases, with 7 bases separating them. This CDR3 region has 12 residues. Germline V gene data show CDR1 as MNHNS and CDR2 as SASEGT. This chain's CDR3 is CASSETGDEQYF. The CDR3 DNA reads as TGTGCCAGCAGTGAAACGGGGGACGAGCAGTACTTC.

The chain links TRBV30 to TRBJ1-5; possible D gene TRBD1, 6 bases. Germline CDR1 is GTSNPN and CDR2 is SVGIG (reference sequence). There are 13 residues in the CDR3. V was trimmed by 5 bases and J by 5 bases, leaving 13 bases between them. In nucleotides, the CDR3 is TGTGCCTGGGGGGCGGGGGCCCATCAGCCCCAGCATTTT. Its protein product is CAWGAGAHQPQHF.

This clone has more than one count but fewer than ten. The chain links TRBV5-4 to TRBJ2-5; TRBD1 might be the D (6 bases). V was shortened by 1 base and J by 5 bases, with 15 bases between the two germline ends. The CDR3 consists of 15 residues. Looked up from germline, CDR1 is SGHNT and CDR2 is YYREEE (reference sequence). The DNA of the CDR3 is TGTGCCAGCAGCTTGTCCGACAGGTTCTCGGAGACCCAGTACTTC. This codes for CASSLSDRFSETQYF.

The chain links TRBV7-7 to TRBJ2-3; D call uncertain. There are 13 residues in the CDR3. V lost 4 bases, J lost 0 bases, and 5 bases lay in between. CDR1 and CDR2 (germline): SSHAT, FNYEAQ (reference sequence). CDR3 region: CASSSTSTDTQYF. CDR3 coding DNA: TGTGCCAGCAGCTCGACTAGCACAGATACGCAGTATTTT. The full variable domain, its missing parts supplied by reference TRBV7-7 and TRBJ2-3, is GAGVSQSPRYKVTKRGQDVTLRCDPISSHATLYWYQQALGQGPEFLTYFNYEAQPDKSGLPSDRFSAERPEGSISTLTIQRTEQRDSAMYRCASSSTSTDTQYFGPGTRLTVL.

The V and J genes are TRBV18 and TRBJ1-5; 7 nucleotides align to TRBD1. Germline V gene sequence: CDR1 KGHSH, CDR2 LQKENI. Trimming took 1 base from V and 3 from J; bases not matched to a gene: 6. The CDR3 runs to 16 residues. CDR3 loop: CASSPREGGNNQPQHF. DNA for the CDR3: TGTGCCAGCTCACCACGGGAAGGGGGCAACAATCAGCCCCAGCATTTT. Full variable domain (missing parts from reference TRBV18 and TRBJ1-5): NAGVMQNPRHLVRRRGQEARLRCSPMKGHSHVYWYRQLPEEGLKFMVYLQKENIIDESGMPKERFSAEFPKEGPSILRIQQVVRGDSAAYFCASSPREGGNNQPQHFGDGTRLSIL.

The sample holds a few counts of this clone. Relative to the germline gene, one junction end is altered; a read error may explain this. The gene calls are TRBV29-1 and TRBJ2-3; tentative D call: TRBD2 (7 bases). Per the germline V gene, CDR1 is SQVTM and CDR2 is ANQGSEA. The CDR3 totals 15 residues. CDR3 nucleotide sequence: TGCAGCTTTGAGGGGGAGGGACCCGCAACAGATACGCAGTATTTT. Translated: CSFEGEGPATDTQYF.

This chain joins TRBV15 and TRBJ2-7; D might be TRBD1 (6 bases). Deletions cut 0 bases from V and 0 bases from J, with 9 bases between. This CDR3 is built from 15 residues. The germline V gene encodes CDR1 LNHNV and CDR2 YYDKDF (reference sequence). The CDR3 DNA reads as TGTGCCACCAGCAGAGAACAGGGCTACTCCTACGAGCAGTACTTC. The encoded protein is CATSREQGYSYEQYF.

This chain joins TRBV30 and TRBJ2-2; weak D call: TRBD2 (6 bases). CDR3 size: 15 residues. CDR1 is GTSNPN, CDR2 SVGIG, per germline (reference sequence). V was cut by 4 bases and J by 0 bases, with 12 bases left in between. The CDR3 nucleotides are TGTGCCTGGAATCGGGGGAGCGCGAACACCGGGGAGCTGTTTTTT. The encoded protein is CAWNRGSANTGELFF.

This rearrangement joins TRBV29-1 to TRBJ1-2; 8 positions agree with TRBD1. CDR1 is SQVTM, CDR2 ANQGSEA, per germline. After removal of 8 bases from V and 6 bases from J, the junction contained 5 bases not matched to a gene. This CDR3 spans 11 amino acids. In nucleotides, the CDR3 is TGCAGCTCATTGACAGGGGATGGCTACACCTTC. Residues: CSSLTGDGYTF.

This clone was observed a few times. V and J are TRBV30 and TRBJ2-3; no firm D call. CDR3 length: 14 amino acids. V lost 1 base, J lost 1 base, and 9 bases lay in between. Germline V gene sequence: CDR1 GTSNPN, CDR2 SVGIG (reference sequence). The CDR3 protein is CAWSGWGRTDTQYF. The CDR3 nucleotides read TGTGCCTGGAGTGGGTGGGGTCGCACAGATACGCAGTATTTT.

There are a few counts of this clone. The V gene is TRBV7-2, the J gene TRBJ2-5, with 7 nucleotides matching TRBD2. The germline V gene has CDR1 SGHTA and CDR2 FQGNSA. The CDR3 totals 14 residues. Trimming at V came to 4 bases and at J to 4 bases, leaving 6 bases not matched to a gene. CDR3 in DNA: TGTGCCAGCAGCTGGAGCGGGATCCGAGAGACCCAGTACTTC. It codes for CASSWSGIRETQYF.

This clone was seen a handful of times. The chain is built from TRBV9 and TRBJ2-7; D perhaps matches TRBD1 (6 bases). The CDR3 has 14 residues. Germline CDR1 reads SGDLS; CDR2 reads YYNGEE. The V gene lost 4 bases and the J gene lost 3 bases, with 14 bases spanning the gap. CDR3 DNA sequence: TGTGCCAGCAGCCCCAGGGGAATGAGCTACGAGCAGTACTTC. This encodes CASSPRGMSYEQYF.

This clone was seen only a few times. The chain uses TRBV7-6 and TRBJ2-7; D might be TRBD2 (5 bases). Trimming took off 6 bases at V and 3 bases at J, with 24 bases between the two ends. Germline V lookup: CDR1 SGHVS, CDR2 FNYEAQ. The CDR3 consists of 17 residues. Here the CDR3 reads CASSSQARLANYYEQYF. CDR3 sequence (DNA): TGTGCCAGCAGTTCGCAAGCACGTTTAGCGAATTACTACGAGCAGTACTTC.

This clone was seen a handful of times. The rearrangement joins TRBV4-1 to TRBJ1-5; 8 bases match TRBD1. The CDR3 extends over 18 amino acids. With 4 bases clipped from V and 0 bases from J, the junction kept 11 bases outside the gene matches. Per germline, CDR1 MGHRA and CDR2 YSYEKL. This CDR3 reads CASSRGQGGSFSNQPQHF. The CDR3 DNA reads TGCGCCAGCAGCCGTGGACAGGGCGGCTCTTTTAGCAATCAGCCCCAGCATTTT.

The V gene is TRBV9, the J gene TRBJ2-5, with 11 bases fitting TRBD2. This CDR3 is built from 15 residues. V gave up 0 bases and J gave up 6 bases; unmatched junction bases: 4. CDR1 SGDLS and CDR2 YYNGEE come from the germline V gene. CDR3 loop: CASSVDPSGGQTQYF. CDR3 nucleotides: TGTGCCAGCAGCGTAGACCCTAGCGGGGGGCAGACCCAGTACTTC.

This clone occurred a few times. The chain is built from TRBV9 and TRBJ2-1, with 11 bases matching TRBD2. Trimming took 0 bases from V and 4 from J; bases not matched to a gene: 6. CDR3 length: 17 residues. Germline CDR1 is SGDLS and CDR2 is YYNGEE. CDR3 region: CASSVVGLAGRYNEQFF. The CDR3, as DNA: TGTGCCAGCAGCGTAGTAGGACTAGCGGGCCGGTACAATGAGCAGTTCTTC.

The chain joins TRBV4-3 to TRBJ1-4; D might be TRBD1 (6 bases). Germline loops: CDR1 LGHNA, CDR2 YSLEER. This CDR3 is built from 15 residues. The V gene lost 3 bases and the J gene lost 3 bases, with 11 bases spanning the gap. CDR3 sequence: CASSQTGTPNEKLFF. The CDR3 DNA is TGCGCCAGCAGCCAGACCGGGACACCTAATGAAAAACTGTTTTTT.

The V gene is TRBV6-5, the J gene TRBJ2-7; 7 bases agree with TRBD1. CDR1 and CDR2 from the germline V gene are MNHEY and SVGAGI. V lost 2 bases, J lost 2 bases, and 6 bases stayed unmatched. This CDR3 has 15 residues. CDR3 sequence (DNA): TGTGCCAGCAGTTACAGTGGACAGGAACCCTACGAGCAGTACTTC. Its translation is CASSYSGQEPYEQYF.

V is TRBV4-3 and J is TRBJ2-4; D may correspond to TRBD1 or TRBD2 (5 bases each). Germline V lookup: CDR1 LGHNA, CDR2 YSLEER. This CDR3 has 15 amino acids. V was pared by 4 bases and J by 6 bases, with 16 bases between. The CDR3 DNA reads TGCGCCAGCAGCCGCCAGGGCGGGCCTAGAAACATTCAGTACTTC. Its protein product is CASSRQGGPRNIQYF.

The genes are TRBV5-4 and TRBJ2-7; D is ambiguous. Germline assignment: CDR1 SGHNT and CDR2 YYREEE (reference sequence). The CDR3 has 13 residues. Trimming pared 1 base from V and 2 bases from J, leaving 7 bases between. The CDR3 is CASSLSSAYEQYF. CDR3 DNA sequence: TGTGCCAGCAGCTTGTCATCCGCCTACGAGCAGTACTTC.

This clone was counted between two and nine times. The rearrangement uses TRBV5-1 and TRBJ2-1, with 13 bases lining up with TRBD2. V trimming: 2 bases; J trimming: 8 bases; junction bases outside the gene matches: 7. CDR3 length: 16 residues. The V gene's germline CDR1 is SGHRS and CDR2 YFSETQ. The CDR3 is CASSFLGTSGNDEQFF. The CDR3 DNA reads as TGCGCCAGCAGCTTCCTTGGGACTAGCGGGAATGATGAGCAGTTCTTC.

In this sample, this clone turned up a few times. This CDR3 reads CASSIRDSGRWNEQFF. The CDR3 DNA follows: TGTGCCAGTAGTATCAGGGACTCGGGGAGGTGGAATGAGCAGTTCTTC. The chain has TRBV19 and TRBJ2-1; TRBD2 might be the D (6 bases). V lost 3 bases to trimming and J lost 7 bases, with 19 bases between them. The V gene's germline CDR1 is LNHDA and CDR2 SQIVND (reference sequence). The CDR3 spans 16 residues.

This clone has a handful of counts. The chain links TRBV5-1 to TRBJ2-7; a possible D gene is TRBD2 (6 bases). This CDR3 comprises 13 residues. Trimming took 4 bases from V and 3 from J, leaving 11 bases between them. Germline V gives CDR1 SGHRS, CDR2 YFSETQ. The CDR3 region is CASSGLLGYEQYF. CDR3 coding DNA: TGCGCCAGCAGCGGACTATTAGGCTACGAGCAGTACTTC.

The genes are TRBV5-6 and TRBJ2-2; D gene ambiguous. Per the germline V gene, CDR1 is SGHDT and CDR2 is YYEEEE. CDR3 length: 14 amino acids. Trimming cost V 2 bases and J 1 base, with 6 bases left between them. In DNA, the CDR3 is TGTGCCAGCAGCTTAGTGGGGAACACCGGGGAGCTGTTTTTT. Its translation is CASSLVGNTGELFF.

The chain combines TRBV30 with TRBJ1-2, with no clear D. V was trimmed by 4 bases and J by 0 bases, leaving 6 bases between them. The CDR3 covers 12 residues. Looked up from germline, CDR1 is GTSNPN and CDR2 is SVGIG (reference sequence). CDR3 residues: CAWTETNYGYTF. The CDR3, as DNA: TGTGCCTGGACAGAGACTAACTATGGCTACACCTTC.

This clone occurred a few times. This chain links TRBV7-9 with TRBJ2-3, with D hard to call. Germline CDR1 SEHNR, CDR2 FQNEAQ (reference sequence). CDR3 length: 14 residues. V lost 5 bases and J 4 bases, leaving 13 bases between the germline ends. CDR3 coding DNA: TGTGCCAGCAGCCCTCACTCGAAGTCAGATACGCAGTATTTT. It translates to CASSPHSKSDTQYF.

The chain combines TRBV25-1 with TRBJ2-5, with D possibly TRBD1 on 6 matching bases. The DNA end is more similar to TRBJ2-7, so the J call may be wrong. The CDR3 covers 12 residues. Per the germline V gene, CDR1 is MGHDK and CDR2 is SYGVNS. CDR3 DNA sequence: TGTGCCAGCCGGGGACACACCTACGAGCAGTACTTC. Its protein product is CASRGHTYEQYF.

V usage is TRBV6-1 and J usage is TRBJ2-1, with TRBD2 identical over 10 bases. Germline V lookup: CDR1 MNHNS, CDR2 SASEGT. The ends lost 3 bases at V and 15 bases at J; junction bases unmatched: 11. CDR3 size: 14 residues. Written as DNA, the CDR3 is TGTGCCAGCAGTGAGCGTGGTAGCGGGAGGACCTGGTTCTTC. The encoded protein is CASSERGSGRTWFF.